The 27 T cell receptor beta chains below all came from one sample that was sequenced in a study of T cells in Graves' hyperthyroidism and ophthalmopathy. The investigators amplified TCR beta CDR3 regions from RNA transcripts. During a first-round RT-PCR of the TCR CDR3, the HTBI primer set was used. MiXCR was run by TCRdb on the multiplex PCR reads, yielding one entry per CDR3 protein. Of some 600,000 distinct CDR3 sequences listed, 40% to 55% were seen once; the top ten hold 8.2%. Sequencing used peripheral blood or thyroid tissue (not recorded which). Receptors originate from a woman between 18 and 29 years old with Graves' hyperthyroidism.

V usage is TRBV2 and J usage is TRBJ1-2, with D tentatively TRBD1 (6 bases). Germline lookup yields CDR1 SNHLY and CDR2 FYNNEI. CDR3 length equals 14 residues. Trimming removed 8 bases at V and 0 bases at J, with 13 bases between. CDR3 DNA: TGTGCCAGCGGGGAGCCAGGGGCTAACTATGGCTACACCTTC. Translation: CASGEPGANYGYTF.

This chain links TRBV29-1 with TRBJ1-2, with 8 bases that match TRBD1. The CDR3 extends over 14 amino acids. Germline V gives CDR1 SQVTM, CDR2 ANQGSEA. With V trimmed by 6 bases and J by 3 bases, 9 bases remained unmatched. DNA for the CDR3: TGCAGCGTGACGGGACAGGAGGGTCACTATGGCTACACCTTC. It yields the protein CSVTGQEGHYGYTF.

V and J are TRBV7-9 and TRBJ1-5, with 8 nucleotides matching TRBD1. The CDR3 covers 16 residues. Germline lookup yields CDR1 SEHNR and CDR2 FQNEAQ (reference sequence). With 9 bases clipped from V and 3 bases from J, the junction kept 13 bases outside the gene matches. The CDR3 nucleotides are TGTGCCAGTAGTACCTCAGGGGGCAGGGACAATCAGCCCCAGCATTTT. The encoded protein is CASSTSGGRDNQPQHF.

Points on this clonotype: This clone may be a read error of a much larger clone one base away. J is TRBJ2-5 and V is TRBV29-1; D may match TRBD1 or TRBD2 (5 bases each). The CDR3 is 14 residues long. V lost 8 bases and J 4 bases, leaving 20 bases between the germline ends. The germline CDR1 and CDR2 sequences are SQVTM and ANQGSEA. CDR3 sequence reads: CSSSGRGPGETQYF. The CDR3 nucleotides are TGCAGCTCCTCAGGGAGAGGGCCAGGAGAGACCCAGTACTTC.

V and J are TRBV12-3 or TRBV12-4 and TRBJ1-2; D is unclear. V shed 3 bases and J shed 7 bases, with 6 bases lying between them. The CDR3 covers 11 residues. Here the CDR3 DNA reads TGTGCCAGCAGTTTCGGGTCTGGCTACACCTTC. Protein sequence: CASSFGSGYTF.

The CDR3 DNA reads TGCGCCAGCAGCTTCCGACAGGCAGCCCTCCAAGAGACCCAGTACTTC. Translating gives CASSFRQAALQETQYF. J is TRBJ2-5 and V is TRBV5-1; a weak D match, TRBD1 (6 bases). The CDR3 has 16 residues. The germline V and J ends were trimmed by 2 bases and 1 base, with 15 bases remaining between them. Germline CDR1 reads SGHRS; CDR2 reads YFSETQ.

This clonotype was counted between two and nine times. The rearrangement links TRBV2 to TRBJ2-7; 10 bases fit TRBD1. V lost 6 bases, J lost 7 bases, and 3 bases stayed unmatched. From germline, CDR1 is SNHLY and CDR2 FYNNEI. This CDR3 spans 12 amino acids. The CDR3 protein is CASRTGGEEQYF. The CDR3 nucleotides read TGTGCCAGCAGGACAGGGGGCGAAGAGCAGTACTTC. The full variable domain, in which reference TRBV2 and TRBJ2-7 provide the parts outside the CDR3, is EPEVTQTPSHQVTQMGQEVILRCVPISNHLYFYWYRQILGQKVEFLVSFYNNEISEKSEIFDDQFSVERPDGSNFTLKIRSTKLEDSAMYFCASRTGGEEQYFGPGTRLTVT.

The count of this clonotype is one. The chain couples TRBV29-1 to TRBJ2-1; the D is unclear. Trimming stripped 4 bases from V and 9 bases from J, with 13 bases between. CDR1 and CDR2 (germline): SQVTM, ANQGSEA. The CDR3 is 12 residues long. The CDR3 region has the DNA TGCAGCGTTGTCCGCTCTAGTGGTGAGCAGTTCTTC. Translating gives CSVVRSSGEQFF.

The rearrangement uses TRBV7-8 and TRBJ2-7; D is uncertain. The CDR3 consists of 16 residues. V was pared by 6 bases and J by 0 bases, with 18 bases between. Germline CDR1 reads SGHVS; CDR2 reads FQNEAQ. DNA of the CDR3: TGTGCCAGCAGTCCCAGGCAAAGGGTGCCCTCCTACGAGCAGTACTTC. It yields the protein CASSPRQRVPSYEQYF.

This clonotype was counted ten times or more. The chain recombines TRBV2 with TRBJ1-1; D is unclear. V was clipped by 5 bases and J by 8 bases, with 9 bases between them. This CDR3 region has 11 residues. Per germline, CDR1 SNHLY and CDR2 FYNNEI. This CDR3 is CASSPAGEAFF. In nucleotides, the CDR3 is TGTGCCAGCAGTCCGGCGGGGGAAGCTTTCTTT.

The rearrangement uses TRBV12-3 or TRBV12-4 and TRBJ1-2; D is ambiguous. The CDR3 is 11 residues long. Trimming removed 4 bases at V and 13 bases at J, with 13 bases between. This CDR3 reads CASSSPLWSTF. CDR3 bases: TGTGCCAGCAGTTCCCCCCTTTGGAGCACCTTC.

This clonotype appeared a few times. The chain is built from TRBV7-9 and TRBJ1-1; D unclear. The V end was cut by 1 base, the J end by 7 bases, with 19 bases between. The CDR3 extends over 16 amino acids. The V gene's germline CDR1 is SEHNR and CDR2 FQNEAQ (reference sequence). CDR3: CASSLGVGLQLIEAFF. The CDR3 region has the DNA TGTGCCAGCAGCTTAGGTGTGGGTTTGCAACTGATTGAAGCTTTCTTT.

At least ten counts were recorded for this clonotype. V is TRBV25-1 and J is TRBJ2-7; the match to TRBD1 covers 12 bases. From germline, CDR1 is MGHDK and CDR2 SYGVNS. V lost 7 bases and J lost 7; bases outside the gene matches: 5. CDR3 length equals 13 residues. DNA for the CDR3: TGTGCCAGCATGGGACAGGGGGCGGGGGAGCAGTACTTC. Translated, it gives CASMGQGAGEQYF.

This clonotype showed up many times. The rearrangement joins TRBV20-1 to TRBJ1-2; TRBD1 is a possible D gene (5 bases). The length of the CDR3 is 13 residues. Germline V gene lookup returns CDR1 DFQATT and CDR2 SNEGSKA (reference sequence). V was clipped by 5 bases and J by 9 bases, with 19 bases between them. The CDR3 coding sequence is TGCAGTGCTGCGCCGCCTCGCAGGGATCGCTACACCTTC. Translating gives CSAAPPRRDRYTF.

The table lists this clonotype with a few counts. The chain joins TRBV7-9 to TRBJ1-4; perhaps TRBD1 as D (5 bases). The CDR3 has 13 residues. The germline V and J ends were trimmed by 4 bases and 6 bases, with 9 bases remaining between them. Germline-derived CDR1 and CDR2 are SEHNR and FQNEAQ (reference sequence). Written as DNA, the CDR3 is TGTGCCAGCAGCTGGGGGGTAGATGAAAAACTGTTTTTT. Protein sequence: CASSWGVDEKLFF.

The J gene is TRBJ1-1, the V gene TRBV20-1; D might be TRBD1 (6 bases). The CDR3 is 13 amino acids. V lost 7 bases and J 0 bases, leaving 12 bases between the germline ends. Looked up from germline, CDR1 is DFQATT and CDR2 is SNEGSKA (reference sequence). CDR3 DNA: TGCAGTGGACCGGGACAATTGAACACTGAAGCTTTCTTT. Translation: CSGPGQLNTEAFF.

The rearrangement links TRBV9 to TRBJ2-5; 12 bases map to TRBD2. V lost 0 bases, J lost 5 bases, and 2 bases stayed unmatched. The V gene's germline CDR1 is SGDLS and CDR2 YYNGEE. The CDR3 consists of 15 residues. CDR3 nucleotide sequence: TGTGCCAGCAGCGTAGGTGGGACTAGCGGGGAGACCCAGTACTTC. As protein: CASSVGGTSGETQYF.

V usage is TRBV6-1 and J usage is TRBJ1-1; TRBD1 matches 9 bases. Per the germline V gene, CDR1 is MNHNS and CDR2 is SASEGT. Trimming took 4 bases from V and 4 from J; bases not matched to a gene: 7. The CDR3 length is 15 residues. DNA for the CDR3: TGTGCCAGCAGTGTCCACCGGGACAGGGCCACTGAAGCTTTCTTT. This translates into CASSVHRDRATEAFF.

This clonotype was counted only a few times. The V and J genes are TRBV2 and TRBJ2-2, with D perhaps matching TRBD1 (6 bases). The CDR3 covers 16 residues. Trimming pared 5 bases from V and 0 bases from J, leaving 13 bases between. Germline values: CDR1 SNHLY, CDR2 FYNNEI. The CDR3 protein is CASSCTGCANTGELFF. The CDR3 DNA reads TGTGCCAGCAGTTGTACAGGGTGTGCGAACACCGGGGAGCTGTTTTTT.

The genes are TRBV7-2 and TRBJ2-1, with 9 bases lining up with TRBD2. Germline CDR1 SGHTA, CDR2 FQGNSA. After removal of 5 bases from V and 4 bases from J, the junction contained 9 bases not matched to a gene. CDR3 length equals 16 residues. CDR3 in amino acids: CASSLDGLARYNEQFF. The CDR3 nucleotides read TGTGCCAGCAGCCTCGACGGACTAGCGCGATACAATGAGCAGTTCTTC.

The chain recombines TRBV25-1 with TRBJ1-1; no reliable D call. V shed 6 bases and J shed 6 bases, with 14 bases lying between them. The germline gives CDR1 MGHDK, CDR2 SYGVNS. The CDR3 is made up of 13 amino acids. CDR3 in amino acids: CASRDRSNPEAFF. The CDR3 DNA follows: TGTGCCAGCAGAGATCGAAGTAATCCTGAAGCTTTCTTT.

This chain joins TRBV19 and TRBJ2-7; D tentatively reads TRBD1 or TRBD2 (5 bases each). The CDR3 covers 15 residues. Germline CDR1 and CDR2: LNHDA and SQIVND (reference sequence). V was trimmed by 5 bases and J by 0 bases, leaving 14 bases between them. The CDR3 reads CASSDSGTDSYEQYF. DNA for the CDR3: TGTGCCAGTAGTGACTCCGGGACCGACTCCTACGAGCAGTACTTC.

This clonotype was seen many times. This chain links TRBV7-9 with TRBJ1-1; no definite D call. V gave up 3 bases and J gave up 6 bases, with 14 bases separating them. Germline CDR1 is SEHNR and CDR2 is FQNEAQ (reference sequence). The CDR3 has 14 amino acids. CDR3 protein: CASSFPPGIAEAFF. The CDR3 nucleotides are TGTGCCAGCAGCTTTCCCCCTGGCATCGCTGAAGCTTTCTTT. The entire variable domain, with the rest obtained from reference TRBV7-9 and TRBJ1-1, is as follows: DTGVSQNPRHKITKRGQNVTFRCDPISEHNRLYWYRQTLGQGPEFLTYFQNEAQLEKSRLLSDRFSAERPKGSFSTLEIQRTEQGDSAMYLCASSFPPGIAEAFFGQGTRLTVV.

The gene calls are TRBV11-3 and TRBJ1-3; D uncertain. Germline loops: CDR1 SGHNT, CDR2 YENEEA. The ends were cut back, 0 bases at V and 6 bases at J, with 15 bases in the middle. The CDR3 has 16 residues. In DNA, the CDR3 is TGTGCCAGCAGCTTAGAGGGAACTGCGACCTCAAACACCATATATTTT. Translating it yields CASSLEGTATSNTIYF.

This chain connects TRBV29-1 to TRBJ1-2; D remains unclear. Germline V lookup: CDR1 SQVTM, CDR2 ANQGSEA. The CDR3 sequence is 12 residues long. V lost 8 bases to trimming and J lost 8 bases, with 18 bases between them. CDR3: CSLQGLSLGYTF. CDR3 bases: TGCAGCTTGCAAGGACTGTCCCTGGGCTACACCTTC.

At least ten counts were recorded for this clonotype. The CDR3 loop is CASSVGSGDSNQPQHF. The CDR3 coding sequence is TGTGCCAGCAGCGTAGGGAGTGGGGATAGCAATCAGCCCCAGCATTTT. V usage is TRBV9 and J usage is TRBJ1-5, with D uncertain. CDR3 length: 16 amino acids. CDR1 is SGDLS, CDR2 YYNGEE, per germline. Trimming removed 0 bases at V and 0 bases at J, with 10 bases between.

The rearrangement joins TRBV5-4 to TRBJ1-5; TRBD1 is a possible D gene (5 bases). The V gene lost 1 base and the J gene lost 5 bases, with 19 bases spanning the gap. This CDR3 has 17 residues. Germline V gene sequence: CDR1 SGHNT, CDR2 YYREEE (reference sequence). CDR3 nucleotides: TGTGCCAGCAGCTTGTTGTCAGGGAATATTCGGGATCAGCCCCAGCATTTT. As protein: CASSLLSGNIRDQPQHF. The variable domain in full, with the rest retrieved from reference TRBV5-4 and TRBJ1-5, is ETGVTQSPTHLIKTRGQQVTLRCSSQSGHNTVSWYQQALGQGPQFIFQYYREEENGRGNFPPRFSGLQFPNYSSELNVNALELDDSALYLCASSLLSGNIRDQPQHFGDGTRLSIL.